These 11 T cell receptor beta chains were all obtained from the same sample, sequenced in a study of cytomegalovirus exposure and HLA in healthy donors. Amplification used 60 Vbeta primers and 13 Jbeta primers. Sequencing used immunoSEQ multiplex PCR; TCRdb keeps in-frame clones, though not all of them. The table shows tens of thousands of clones, with about 89% occurring only once. Sequenced sample: PBMCs. All receptors come from a man aged 25 to 40 in good health and CMV-seropositive.

This clone came up once. This chain uses TRBV2 with TRBJ1-2; 11 nucleotides agree with TRBD1. The V segment lost 6 bases and the J segment 2 bases; nucleotides outside the gene matches: 2. CDR1 is SNHLY and CDR2 is FYNNEI in the germline V gene. This CDR3 is 14 amino acids long. CDR3 loop: CASRDRGRNYGYTF. For the CDR3, the DNA is TGTGCCAGCAGGGACAGGGGGCGAAACTATGGCTACACCTTC.

This chain joins TRBV7-8 and TRBJ2-7, with D perhaps matching TRBD1 (6 bases). V was trimmed by 4 bases and J by 0 bases, leaving 13 bases between them. Germline V gene lookup returns CDR1 SGHVS and CDR2 FQNEAQ. The CDR3 length is 15 residues. CDR3 coding DNA: TGTGCCAGCAGCTGGCCGATGACAGGCTCCTACGAGCAGTACTTC. Its translation: CASSWPMTGSYEQYF.

The rearrangement links TRBV7-9 to TRBJ2-2, with D perhaps matching TRBD2 (5 bases). V was pared by 5 bases and J by 4 bases, with 14 bases between. CDR1 is SEHNR and CDR2 is FQNEAQ in the germline V gene (reference sequence). This CDR3 has 15 amino acids. The CDR3 DNA is TGTGCCAGCAGCCCTAGAGGGAGAACCACCGGGGAGCTGTTTTTT. Translation: CASSPRGRTTGELFF.

Concerning this clone: An end of the junction differs from the germline gene, which may be a read error. Distinct nucleotide sequences in the sample also encode this CDR3. J is TRBJ1-1 and V is TRBV27, with D maybe TRBD1 (5 bases). Germline loops: CDR1 MNHEY, CDR2 SMNVEV (reference sequence). The CDR3 length is 13 residues. CDR3 DNA sequence: TGTGCCAGCAGTGGGCGCCAGGGTCAAGAAGCCTTCTTT. This gives the protein CASSGRQGQEAFF.

This clone was observed a few times. J is TRBJ2-1 and V is TRBV30, with 9 bases lining up with TRBD2. This CDR3 comprises 17 residues. Per germline, CDR1 GTSNPN and CDR2 SVGIG (reference sequence). With V trimmed by 0 bases and J by 4 bases, 10 bases remained unmatched. CDR3 in DNA: TGTGCCTGGAGTGTACTCTGGCTAGCGGGAACGTACAATGAGCAGTTCTTC. It encodes CAWSVLWLAGTYNEQFF.

This chain uses TRBV6-1 with TRBJ2-1, with TRBD2 matching over 13 bases. CDR3 length: 15 residues. V lost 1 base and J lost 9; bases outside the gene matches: 3. Germline V gene lookup returns CDR1 MNHNS and CDR2 SASEGT. CDR3 region: CASSEGTSGSSEQFF. CDR3 coding DNA: TGTGCCAGCAGTGAAGGGACTAGCGGGAGTAGTGAGCAGTTCTTC.

This clone was seen a single time. This chain links TRBV29-1 with TRBJ1-1; D may be TRBD1 (5 bases). The germline V and J ends were trimmed by 4 bases and 6 bases, with 15 bases remaining between them. Germline V CDR1 and CDR2: SQVTM, ANQGSEA. CDR3 length: 13 residues. The DNA of the CDR3 is TGCAGCGTTGGGGGCAGGGTAAACCCTGAAGCTTTCTTT. Translated, it gives CSVGGRVNPEAFF.

This rearrangement joins TRBV6-5 to TRBJ2-5; 7 bases align to TRBD1. This CDR3 is 13 amino acids long. Germline CDR1 reads MNHEY; CDR2 reads SVGAGI. V shed 6 bases and J 5 bases; nucleotides not matched to a gene: 6. CDR3 sequence: CASRTGQVETQYF. For the CDR3, the DNA is TGTGCCAGCAGGACAGGGCAAGTTGAGACCCAGTACTTC.

The V gene is TRBV5-4, the J gene TRBJ1-2; TRBD1 matches at 8 bases. The CDR3 has 14 residues. Unmatched junction bases numbered 8, after V lost 9 bases and J lost 1 base. In germline, CDR1 is SGHNT, CDR2 YYREEE (reference sequence). CDR3 nucleotide sequence: TGTGCCACTAGCAGGGGGCCGGGTAACTATGGCTACACCTTC. Translated: CATSRGPGNYGYTF.

This chain connects TRBV2 to TRBJ2-7; 7 bases line up with TRBD1. The junction had 4 bases not matched to a gene; V was cut back by 6 bases and J by 5 bases. This CDR3 is built from 12 residues. Germline-derived CDR1 and CDR2 are SNHLY and FYNNEI. The CDR3 DNA sequence: TGTGCCAGCAGCCGCCAGGGGGACGAGCAGTACTTC. Residues: CASSRQGDEQYF.

The gene calls are TRBV11-3 and TRBJ2-1; the match to TRBD2 covers 7 bases. The length of the CDR3 is 16 residues. CDR1 SGHNT and CDR2 YENEEA come from the germline V gene. The J segment lost 7 bases and the V segment lost 4 bases, leaving 13 bases of the junction unmatched. CDR3 protein: CASSSPPGGGGNEQFF. Written as DNA, the CDR3 is TGTGCCAGCAGCTCCCCACCCGGCGGGGGTGGAAATGAGCAGTTCTTC.